These 12 T cell receptor beta chains were sequenced from one sample in a study of beta chain features in type 1 diabetes. Findings and limits, study-wide: Among all four CD4+ subsets, Type 1 diabetes patients had TCRB CDR3s that were moderately but significantly shorter.

No cognate antigen is known for these TCRs. The authors reverse transcribed all of the isolated RNA, so sequencing captured expressed TCRB transcripts. Clones were sequenced by immunoSEQ multiplex PCR, and TCRdb holds only the in-frame ones, with some missing. The table records over 100,000 clones, roughly 15% of them present only once. Source material: central memory CD4+ T cells from blood. The receptors shown here come from a young man with type 1 diabetes.

This clone was observed a handful of times. The rearrangement joins TRBV9 to TRBJ2-7; 9 bases line up with TRBD1. This CDR3 has 15 residues. The V gene's germline CDR1 is SGDLS and CDR2 YYNGEE. V was pared by 4 bases and J by 6 bases, with 11 bases of the junction left unmatched. The CDR3 DNA follows: TGTGCCAGCAGCTTATCCGGGACAGGGTCATCCGAGCAGTACTTC. Translating gives CASSLSGTGSSEQYF.

J is TRBJ2-3 and V is TRBV6-5; 8 positions match TRBD2. Germline V lookup: CDR1 MNHEY, CDR2 SVGAGI. The CDR3 totals 14 residues. The ends lost 7 bases at V and 6 bases at J; junction bases unmatched: 9. DNA for the CDR3: TGTGCCAGCAAGAGCGGGGGCGATTGGGATACGCAGTATTTT. Its protein is CASKSGGDWDTQYF.

This rearrangement joins TRBV30 to TRBJ1-2; a possible D gene is TRBD1 (5 bases). V was clipped by 8 bases and J by 4 bases, with 14 bases between them. The CDR3 loop spans 12 amino acids. Germline CDR1 is GTSNPN and CDR2 is SVGIG (reference sequence). CDR3 amino acids: CAGARGFYGYTF. The CDR3 DNA sequence: TGTGCCGGGGCGCGGGGGTTCTATGGCTACACCTTC.

This clone was observed many times. The chain uses TRBV29-1 and TRBJ1-1, with 9 positions matching TRBD1. V lost 6 bases, J lost 4 bases, and 6 bases stayed unmatched. CDR1 and CDR2 (germline): SQVTM, ANQGSEA. CDR3 length: 13 residues. CDR3 protein: CSVQGAQSTEAFF. The CDR3 region has the DNA TGCAGCGTACAGGGGGCGCAGAGCACTGAAGCTTTCTTT.

This clone showed up just a few times. The gene calls are TRBV11-2 and TRBJ2-5; possible D gene TRBD2, 5 bases. V lost 5 bases, J lost 4 bases, and 11 bases lay in between. In germline, CDR1 is SGHAT, CDR2 FQNNGV. The CDR3 is 13 residues long. The CDR3 loop is CASSPRVAETQYF. The CDR3 DNA reads as TGTGCCAGCAGCCCGAGGGTCGCAGAGACCCAGTACTTC.

At least ten counts were recorded for this clone. The V call is TRBV4-2, the J call TRBJ2-7; D is perhaps TRBD1 (6 bases). Trimming stripped 2 bases from V and 7 bases from J, with 15 bases between. This CDR3 is 14 amino acids long. Germline-derived CDR1 and CDR2 are LGHNA and YNFKEQ. CDR3 sequence (DNA): TGTGCCAGCAGCCAAACAGGGACGATACGAGAGCAGTACTTC. Amino acids: CASSQTGTIREQYF.

This clone occurred many times. The V gene is TRBV11-2, the J gene TRBJ2-3; tentatively, D is TRBD1 (5 bases). The V end was cut by 8 bases, the J end by 3 bases, with 6 bases between. Germline-derived CDR1 and CDR2 are SGHAT and FQNNGV. The CDR3 sequence is 11 residues long. Written as DNA, the CDR3 is TGTGCCAGCGGGGCGACAGATACGCAGTATTTT. Amino acids: CASGATDTQYF.

The chain recombines TRBV29-1 with TRBJ1-2, with 7 bases identical to TRBD1. CDR1 and CDR2 (germline): SQVTM, ANQGSEA. There are 13 residues in the CDR3. The V segment lost 6 bases and the J segment 4 bases; nucleotides outside the gene matches: 8. The CDR3 loop reads CSVSGQTFYGYTF. Written as DNA, the CDR3 is TGCAGCGTGTCGGGACAGACGTTCTATGGCTACACCTTC.

Notes on this clone: A single base separates this from a much larger clone, so it may be a read error. The gene calls are TRBV7-9 and TRBJ2-3, with a tentative D call TRBD1 (5 bases). The germline V and J ends were trimmed by 7 bases and 6 bases, with 17 bases remaining between them. CDR3 length equals 14 residues. CDR1 is SEHNR, CDR2 FQNEAQ, per germline (reference sequence). The CDR3: CASTQIGARDTQYF. Written as DNA, the CDR3 is TGTGCCAGCACGCAGATTGGGGCGCGGGATACGCAGTATTTT.

Only a few counts were recorded for this clone. J is TRBJ2-1 and V is TRBV4-3; D not certain. The CDR3 loop spans 15 amino acids. Trimming took 0 bases from V and 5 from J, leaving 11 bases between them. Germline assignment: CDR1 LGHNA and CDR2 YSLEER. CDR3 region: CASSQDQPPHNEQFF. The CDR3 DNA follows: TGCGCCAGCAGCCAAGATCAACCTCCGCACAATGAGCAGTTCTTC.

V gene TRBV7-2 combines with J gene TRBJ1-1, with no clear D. V was trimmed by 1 base and J by 0 bases, leaving 6 bases between them. Germline V gene lookup returns CDR1 SGHTA and CDR2 FQGNSA. The CDR3 consists of 14 residues. CDR3 DNA sequence: TGTGCCAGCAGCTTAGACTCGATGAACACTGAAGCTTTCTTT. It specifies CASSLDSMNTEAFF.

V usage is TRBV7-2 and J usage is TRBJ2-3, with unresolved D. Germline CDR1 SGHTA, CDR2 FQGNSA. V shed 5 bases and J shed 6 bases, with 15 bases lying between them. The CDR3 is 14 residues long. CDR3: CASSRRTQADTQYF. The CDR3 DNA reads TGTGCCAGCAGCCGGCGCACGCAGGCGGATACGCAGTATTTT.